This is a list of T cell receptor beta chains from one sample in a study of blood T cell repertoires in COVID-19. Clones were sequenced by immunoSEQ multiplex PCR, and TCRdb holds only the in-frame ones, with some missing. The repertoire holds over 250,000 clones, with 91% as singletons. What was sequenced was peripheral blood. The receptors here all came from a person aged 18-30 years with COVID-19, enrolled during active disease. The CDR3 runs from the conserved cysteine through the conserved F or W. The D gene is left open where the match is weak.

TGTGCCACCGACGACAGGGGCAATCAGCCCCAGCATTTT,CATDDRGNQPQHF,TRBV19,TRBJ1-5,TRBD1
TGTGCCAGCAGCTTGAGGGGTTACATTCAGTACTTC,CASSLRGYIQYF,TRBV5-6,TRBJ2-4,.
TGCGCCAGCAGCGGAAGCGGGAGGCCACATGGATCATCTAGCACAGATACGCAGTATTTT,CASSGSGRPHGSSSTDTQYF,TRBV4-1,TRBJ2-3,TRBD2
TGTGCCGCCCCCCGTGGGGAGGGCACAGATACGCAGTATTTT,CAAPRGEGTDTQYF,TRBV27,TRBJ2-3,.
TGTGCCAGCAGAAGGGGTTGGGAAGATGAAAAACTGTTTTTT,CASRRGWEDEKLFF,TRBV5-6,TRBJ1-4,.
TGTGCCAGCTCTTACCTACTAGCGGGAGGGCCTAATGAGCAGTTCTTC,CASSYLLAGGPNEQFF,TRBV28,TRBJ2-1,TRBD2
TGCGCCAGCAGCCACCCGGCGGAAAGGAACACCGGGGAGCTGTTTTTT,CASSHPAERNTGELFF,TRBV4-1,TRBJ2-2,.
TGTGCCAGTAGTATGGTCGGTATCGATGGCTACACCTTC,CASSMVGIDGYTF,TRBV19,TRBJ1-2,.
TGCGCCAGCAGCCAAGTTCTCGGGGAGCTGTTTTTT,CASSQVLGELFF,TRBV4-3,TRBJ2-2,.
TGTGCCACCAGATTTGACAGGGGGCGCAGGAACACTGAAGCTTTCTTT,CATRFDRGRRNTEAFF,TRBV24-1,TRBJ1-1,TRBD1
TGTGCTAGTGGCTTAACCGGACAGACGGGACTAGAAAGTACCGGGGAGCTGTTTTTT,CASGLTGQTGLESTGELFF,TRBV12-5,TRBJ2-2,TRBD2
TGCAGCGTTGAAGGGACAGGGCTGGGGACCCAGTACTTC,CSVEGTGLGTQYF,TRBV29-1,TRBJ2-5,TRBD1
TGTGCCAGCAGTTTTGCAGGGAATCAGCCCCAGCATTTT,CASSFAGNQPQHF,TRBV27,TRBJ1-5,.
TGTGCCAGCAGTGGGGATCAGGGGGACCCTCTCTTCTCTGGGGCCAACGTCCTGACTTTC,CASSGDQGDPLFSGANVLTF,TRBV28,TRBJ2-6,TRBD1
TGCGCCAGCAGCTTGGACTTTAGTGGAAACACCATATATTTT,CASSLDFSGNTIYF,TRBV5-1,TRBJ1-3,.
TGTGCCAGCAGTTTGGGCGGGTCCTACGAGCAGTACTTC,CASSLGGSYEQYF,TRBV12-3/TRBV12-4,TRBJ2-7,.
TGTGCCAGCAGTTCGGCCCGGGACAGGGGGCGAGAAAAACTGTTTTTT,CASSSARDRGREKLFF,TRBV28,TRBJ1-4,TRBD1
TGTGCCAGCAGCTTTTCAGTACAGGGGGCCTACGAGCAGTACTTC,CASSFSVQGAYEQYF,TRBV5-5,TRBJ2-7,TRBD1
TGTGCCAGTGTTCCAGGGGGCTCCTACAATGAGCAGTTCTTC,CASVPGGSYNEQFF,TRBV19,TRBJ2-1,TRBD1
TGTGCCATCGCCGGACTAGCGGGAGGGAGCTCCTACGAGCAGTACTTC,CAIAGLAGGSSYEQYF,TRBV10-3,TRBJ2-7,TRBD2
TGTGCCAGTAGTACCACAGTGTACAATGAGCAGTTCTTC,CASSTTVYNEQFF,TRBV19,TRBJ2-1,.
TGTGCCAGTAGTATGAGGACAGGCGGGTTCTATAGCAATCAGCCCCAGCATTTT,CASSMRTGGFYSNQPQHF,TRBV19,TRBJ1-5,TRBD1
TGTGCCACCAGTGAATCATGGCCGGGGGACAATCAGCCCCAGCATTTT,CATSESWPGDNQPQHF,TRBV24-1,TRBJ1-5,.